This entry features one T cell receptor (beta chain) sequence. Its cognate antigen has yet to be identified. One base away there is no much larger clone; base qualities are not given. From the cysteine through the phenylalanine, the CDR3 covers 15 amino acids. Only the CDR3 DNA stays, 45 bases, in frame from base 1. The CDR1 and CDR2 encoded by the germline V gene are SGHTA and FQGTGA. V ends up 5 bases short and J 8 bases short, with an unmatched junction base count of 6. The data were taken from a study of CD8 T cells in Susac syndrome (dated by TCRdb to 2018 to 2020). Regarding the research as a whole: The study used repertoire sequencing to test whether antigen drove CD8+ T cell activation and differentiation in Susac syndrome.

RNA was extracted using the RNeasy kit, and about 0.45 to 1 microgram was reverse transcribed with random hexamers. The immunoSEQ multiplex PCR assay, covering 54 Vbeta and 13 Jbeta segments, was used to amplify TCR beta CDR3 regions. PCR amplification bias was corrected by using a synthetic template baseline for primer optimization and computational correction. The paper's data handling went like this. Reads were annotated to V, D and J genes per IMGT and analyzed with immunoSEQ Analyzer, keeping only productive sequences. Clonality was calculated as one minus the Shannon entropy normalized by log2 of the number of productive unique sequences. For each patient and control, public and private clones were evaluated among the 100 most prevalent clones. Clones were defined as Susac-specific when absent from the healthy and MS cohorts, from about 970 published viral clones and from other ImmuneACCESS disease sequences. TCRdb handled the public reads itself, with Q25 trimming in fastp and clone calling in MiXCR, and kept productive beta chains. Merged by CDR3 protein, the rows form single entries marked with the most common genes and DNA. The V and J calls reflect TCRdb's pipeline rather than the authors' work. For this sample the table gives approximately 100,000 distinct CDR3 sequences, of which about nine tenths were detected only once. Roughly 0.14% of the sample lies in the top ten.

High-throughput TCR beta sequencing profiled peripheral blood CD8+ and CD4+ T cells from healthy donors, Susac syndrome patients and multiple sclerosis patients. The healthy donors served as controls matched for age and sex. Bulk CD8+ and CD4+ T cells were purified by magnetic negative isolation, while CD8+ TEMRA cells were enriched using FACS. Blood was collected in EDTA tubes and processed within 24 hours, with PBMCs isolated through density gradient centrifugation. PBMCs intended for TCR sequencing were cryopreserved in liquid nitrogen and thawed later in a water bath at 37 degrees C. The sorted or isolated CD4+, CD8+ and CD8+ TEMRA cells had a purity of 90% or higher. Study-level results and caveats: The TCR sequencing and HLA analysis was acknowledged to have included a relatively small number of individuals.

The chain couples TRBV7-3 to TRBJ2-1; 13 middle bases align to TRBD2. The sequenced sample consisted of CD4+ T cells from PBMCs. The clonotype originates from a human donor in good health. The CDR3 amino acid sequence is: CASSGLGLAGDEQFF. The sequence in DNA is TGTGCCAGCAGCGGCTTAGGACTAGCGGGAGATGAGCAGTTCTTC. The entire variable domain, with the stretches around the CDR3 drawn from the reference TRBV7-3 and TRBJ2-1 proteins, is GAGVSQTPSNKVTEKGKYVELRCDPISGHTALYWYRQSLGQGPEFLIYFQGTGAADDSGLPNDRFFAVRPEGSVSTLKIQRTERGDSAVYLCASSGLGLAGDEQFFGPGTRLTVL.